Each of the 23 T cell receptor beta chains below was sequenced from the same sample in a study of blood T cells in healthy people across ages. It was with a sample-barcoded 5' primer and a J-beta primer mix that a second PCR of roughly 7 to 11 cycles was run. TCRdb called the 5' RACE reads again in MiXCR, with one record for every CDR3 protein. The sample shows 750,000 to 950,000 distinct CDR3 sequences, 29% of them seen only once. These data also featured in a second study, about T cells of mothers and their children.

Sequencing was done on a sample of blood. The receptors originated from a woman between 40 and 50 years old in good health.

This rearrangement joins TRBV5-1 to TRBJ2-5; D not certain. The CDR3 sequence is 12 residues long. Germline V gene data show CDR1 as SGHRS and CDR2 as YFSETQ. V lost 0 bases and J lost 5, with 5 bases in between. CDR3 loop: CASSLAMETQYF. The CDR3 DNA sequence: TGCGCCAGCAGCTTGGCCATGGAGACCCAGTACTTC.

This clonotype has a handful of counts. The V gene is TRBV28, the J gene TRBJ1-2; TRBD1 agrees at 7 bases. The CDR3 totals 12 residues. V shed 11 bases and J 8 bases; nucleotides not matched to a gene: 11. Germline CDR1 is MDHEN and CDR2 is SYDVKM. The CDR3 coding sequence is TGTGCCTCCAGGGGGGGGCTCGTCGGCTACACCTTC. It yields the protein CASRGGLVGYTF.

This rearrangement joins TRBV6-2 or TRBV6-3 to TRBJ2-3, with D tentatively TRBD2 (5 bases). The V gene's germline CDR1 is MNHEY and CDR2 SVGEGT. Trimming removed 4 bases at V and 4 bases at J, with 12 bases between. The CDR3 has 14 amino acids. The CDR3 reads CASSWRVSADTQYF. DNA of the CDR3: TGTGCCAGCAGTTGGCGGGTTAGCGCAGATACGCAGTATTTT.

This clonotype was seen more than once but under ten times. The V and J genes are TRBV29-1 and TRBJ2-2, with D perhaps assigned TRBD1 or TRBD2 (6 bases each). The germline V gene encodes CDR1 SQVTM and CDR2 ANQGSEA. Trimming stripped 4 bases from V and 7 bases from J, with 16 bases between. The CDR3 contains 14 residues. The CDR3 sequence is CSVARSGGSGELFF. The CDR3 nucleotides read TGCAGCGTTGCGCGTTCCGGGGGCAGCGGGGAGCTGTTTTTT.

This clonotype was found a few times. V is TRBV12-5 and J is TRBJ2-1, with a weak D call TRBD1 (6 bases). CDR3 length equals 16 residues. The V and J ends lost 0 bases and 5 bases respectively, with 14 bases between them. Germline V gives CDR1 LGHNT, CDR2 FRNRAP. This CDR3 is CASGLVGQGYDNEQFF. CDR3 in DNA: TGTGCTAGTGGTTTGGTAGGTCAGGGGTACGACAATGAGCAGTTCTTC.

This clonotype occurred a few times. The chain recombines TRBV24-1 with TRBJ1-5; D gene unclear. Between the trimmed V and J ends, which lost 9 bases and 4 bases, there was a span of 9 bases. Germline V gene sequence: CDR1 KGHDR, CDR2 SFDVKD. The CDR3 sequence is 12 residues long. In nucleotides, the CDR3 is TGTGCCACCGGGCAGGCAAATCAGCCCCAGCATTTT. Residues: CATGQANQPQHF.

This clonotype has a count of ten or more. The rearrangement links TRBV27 to TRBJ1-4; D might be TRBD1 (6 bases). Germline V gene lookup returns CDR1 MNHEY and CDR2 SMNVEV (reference sequence). The CDR3 runs to 18 residues. Trimming left V 5 bases short and J 3 bases short, with 22 bases between. CDR3 sequence reads: CASSDYSTPGAANEKLFF. The CDR3 DNA is TGTGCCAGCAGTGATTACTCTACCCCGGGGGCAGCTAATGAAAAACTGTTTTTT.

V usage is TRBV19 and J usage is TRBJ2-7, with 7 bases fitting TRBD2. Germline loops: CDR1 LNHDA, CDR2 SQIVND (reference sequence). The junction had 10 bases not matched to a gene; V was cut back by 5 bases and J by 3 bases. There are 15 residues in the CDR3. The CDR3 nucleotides are TGTGCCAGTAGTGCTTCTAGCGGATTCTTCTACGAGCAGTACTTC. Its translation: CASSASSGFFYEQYF.

The chain couples TRBV5-1 to TRBJ2-3, with a tentative D call TRBD2 (6 bases). Germline V gene lookup returns CDR1 SGHRS and CDR2 YFSETQ. This CDR3 is built from 16 residues. V lost 6 bases and J 0 bases, leaving 17 bases between the germline ends. CDR3 nucleotide sequence: TGCGCCAGCACGGGGGACTCACCCCAGAGCACAGATACGCAGTATTTT. Translating it yields CASTGDSPQSTDTQYF.

The chain couples TRBV20-1 to TRBJ2-1; 7 nucleotides match TRBD2. Per the germline V gene, CDR1 is DFQATT and CDR2 is SNEGSKA (reference sequence). The ends lost 2 bases at V and 6 bases at J; junction bases unmatched: 16. CDR3 length equals 17 residues. The CDR3 DNA follows: TGCAGTGCTAGATATTCAGGGAGGGCTAGCGTAGGCAATGAGCAGTTCTTC. Residues: CSARYSGRASVGNEQFF.

This clonotype has more than one count but fewer than ten. V and J are TRBV11-2 and TRBJ2-2, with D perhaps given as TRBD1 or TRBD2 (5 bases each). The CDR3 contains 13 residues. Trimming took 5 bases from V and 6 from J, leaving 10 bases between them. Per germline, CDR1 SGHAT and CDR2 FQNNGV. The CDR3 sequence: CASSRMGAGELFF. CDR3 nucleotides: TGTGCCAGCAGCCGGATGGGGGCCGGGGAGCTGTTTTTT.

The chain uses TRBV6-2 or TRBV6-3 and TRBJ2-7; 8 bases line up with TRBD1. The CDR3 totals 15 residues. Germline CDR1 is MNHEY and CDR2 is SVGEGT. J gave up 5 bases and V 2 bases, and 8 bases lay outside the gene matches. The CDR3 here is CASSYVGDRGHEQYF. The CDR3 nucleotides read TGTGCCAGCAGTTACGTTGGTGACAGGGGTCACGAGCAGTACTTC.

V and J are TRBV7-2 and TRBJ1-2; D is perhaps TRBD1 (5 bases). Trimming stripped 0 bases from V and 8 bases from J, with 13 bases between. The CDR3 runs to 14 residues. Germline CDR1 and CDR2: SGHTA and FQGNSA. Written as DNA, the CDR3 is TGTGCCAGCAGCTTAGCCGGGGCGGGGAACGGCTACACCTTC. This encodes CASSLAGAGNGYTF. The full variable domain, completed using reference TRBV7-2 and TRBJ1-2, is GAGVSQSPSNKVTEKGKDVELRCDPISGHTALYWYRQSLGQGLEFLIYFQGNSAPDKSGLPSDRFSAERTGGSVSTLTIQRTQQEDSAVYLCASSLAGAGNGYTFGSGTRLTVV.

This clonotype was recorded many times. This chain connects TRBV4-2 to TRBJ1-2; no reliable D call. The V gene lost 0 bases and the J gene lost 0 bases, with 11 bases spanning the gap. There are 16 residues in the CDR3. The germline V gene has CDR1 LGHNA and CDR2 YNFKEQ. CDR3 amino acids: CASSQEKAAANYGYTF. The CDR3 DNA reads as TGTGCCAGCAGCCAAGAGAAGGCAGCAGCTAACTATGGCTACACCTTC.

This chain connects TRBV18 to TRBJ2-6; D perhaps matches TRBD2 (5 bases). The V end lost 3 bases, the J end lost 0 bases, and 12 bases lay between the germline ends. In germline, CDR1 is KGHSH, CDR2 LQKENI. The CDR3 runs 17 residues. The CDR3 region is CASSPRTAPSGANVLTF. Written as DNA, the CDR3 is TGTGCCAGCTCACCCAGGACTGCACCCTCTGGGGCCAACGTCCTGACTTTC.

This clonotype has ten or more counts. The CDR3 DNA reads TGTGCCAGCAGCTTTCACAGGGGGCCTATTGAGGGCTACACCTTC. Encoded protein: CASSFHRGPIEGYTF. The chain employs TRBV7-2 and TRBJ1-2; TRBD1 matches 9 bases. The germline V gene has CDR1 SGHTA and CDR2 FQGNSA. Germline trimming cut 3 bases from V and 8 bases from J; bases unmatched to any gene: 10. The CDR3 length is 15 residues. The variable domain in full, with the rest retrieved from reference TRBV7-2 and TRBJ1-2, is GAGVSQSPSNKVTEKGKDVELRCDPISGHTALYWYRQSLGQGLEFLIYFQGNSAPDKSGLPSDRFSAERTGGSVSTLTIQRTQQEDSAVYLCASSFHRGPIEGYTFGSGTRLTVV.

This clonotype was counted at least ten times. The chain couples TRBV20-1 to TRBJ2-1; 8 nucleotides match TRBD2. With V trimmed by 3 bases and J by 5 bases, 6 bases remained unmatched. Per germline, CDR1 DFQATT and CDR2 SNEGSKA (reference sequence). The CDR3 spans 14 residues. The CDR3 protein is CSASTAGGHNEQFF. As DNA, the CDR3 is TGCAGTGCTAGTACCGCGGGGGGCCACAATGAGCAGTTCTTC.

In its sample, this clonotype was seen a few times. The gene calls are TRBV3-1 and TRBJ2-1; TRBD2 aligns across 9 bases. The V gene's germline CDR1 is LGHDT and CDR2 YNNKEL (reference sequence). V lost 2 bases, J lost 3 bases, and 2 bases stayed unmatched. This CDR3 spans 15 amino acids. The chain's CDR3 is CASSQRRGGYNEQFF. The DNA of the CDR3 is TGTGCCAGCAGCCAACGGCGGGGGGGCTACAATGAGCAGTTCTTC.

The chain carries TRBV12-3 or TRBV12-4 and TRBJ1-6; TRBD1 agrees at 9 bases. J was trimmed by 0 bases and V by 6 bases; bases with no gene match: 3. This CDR3 has 16 amino acids. The CDR3 protein is CASRTGGGSYNSPLHF. For the CDR3, the DNA is TGTGCCAGCAGGACAGGGGGGGGCTCCTATAATTCACCCCTCCACTTT.

The chain carries TRBV7-2 and TRBJ1-1, with D unresolved. The CDR3 loop spans 16 amino acids. V was trimmed by 0 bases and J by 5 bases, leaving 16 bases between them. The germline gives CDR1 SGHTA, CDR2 FQGNSA. CDR3 sequence (DNA): TGTGCCAGCAGCTTAGCGCATTGGGGAGAGAGGACTGAAGCTTTCTTT. Protein: CASSLAHWGERTEAFF. The full variable domain, its missing parts supplied by reference TRBV7-2 and TRBJ1-1, is GAGVSQSPSNKVTEKGKDVELRCDPISGHTALYWYRQSLGQGLEFLIYFQGNSAPDKSGLPSDRFSAERTGGSVSTLTIQRTQQEDSAVYLCASSLAHWGERTEAFFGQGTRLTVV.

The table lists this clonotype with many counts. The chain links TRBV28 to TRBJ1-2; D perhaps matches TRBD1 (5 bases). The germline V and J ends were trimmed by 6 bases and 0 bases, with 14 bases remaining between them. CDR1 is MDHEN and CDR2 is SYDVKM in the germline V gene. CDR3 length: 15 residues. For the CDR3, the DNA is TGTGCCAGCAGAATATCAGGGTTCACTAACTATGGCTACACCTTC. Translation: CASRISGFTNYGYTF.

This clonotype was seen a handful of times. J is TRBJ1-1 and V is TRBV19; a weak D match, TRBD1 (5 bases). Germline CDR1 and CDR2: LNHDA and SQIVND (reference sequence). This CDR3 contains 15 residues. The germline V and J ends were trimmed by 7 bases and 1 base, with 16 bases remaining between them. The CDR3 loop is CASKPFGRANTEAFF. DNA of the CDR3: TGTGCCAGTAAGCCTTTTGGCAGGGCGAACACTGAAGCTTTCTTT.

The chain has TRBV7-2 and TRBJ2-4; the D gene is possibly TRBD1 (5 bases). The better agreement between TRBJ2-7 and the DNA end casts doubt on the J call. This CDR3 has 13 residues. In germline, CDR1 is SGHTA, CDR2 FQGNSA. The CDR3 spells CASSSRQNYEQYF. The CDR3 DNA sequence: TGTGCCAGCAGCTCCCGACAGAACTACGAGCAGTACTTC.